Given below is one T cell receptor (beta chain) in context. The junction departs from the called germline gene at one end, perhaps through a read error. Here immunoSEQ multiplex PCR was the method, and the copy in TCRdb shows in-frame clones only, minus some. The sample consists of approximately 30,000 clones, about 91% of them appearing once. These data are taken from a study of T cell changes during pregnancy in multiple sclerosis. CDR3 length: 15 amino acids. Germline V gives CDR1 LNHDA, CDR2 SQIVND (reference sequence). The sample here was CD8+ T cells from peripheral blood mononuclear cells, taken in the second trimester of pregnancy. This TCR was sampled from a female donor with multiple sclerosis, enrolled in a pregnancy study. The V and J genes are TRBV19 and TRBJ2-3; D is perhaps TRBD2 (5 bases). CDR3 region: CASSIGGRSTDTQYF. Here the CDR3 DNA reads TGTGCCAGTAGCATAGGCGGGCGAAGCACAGATACGCAGTATTTT.